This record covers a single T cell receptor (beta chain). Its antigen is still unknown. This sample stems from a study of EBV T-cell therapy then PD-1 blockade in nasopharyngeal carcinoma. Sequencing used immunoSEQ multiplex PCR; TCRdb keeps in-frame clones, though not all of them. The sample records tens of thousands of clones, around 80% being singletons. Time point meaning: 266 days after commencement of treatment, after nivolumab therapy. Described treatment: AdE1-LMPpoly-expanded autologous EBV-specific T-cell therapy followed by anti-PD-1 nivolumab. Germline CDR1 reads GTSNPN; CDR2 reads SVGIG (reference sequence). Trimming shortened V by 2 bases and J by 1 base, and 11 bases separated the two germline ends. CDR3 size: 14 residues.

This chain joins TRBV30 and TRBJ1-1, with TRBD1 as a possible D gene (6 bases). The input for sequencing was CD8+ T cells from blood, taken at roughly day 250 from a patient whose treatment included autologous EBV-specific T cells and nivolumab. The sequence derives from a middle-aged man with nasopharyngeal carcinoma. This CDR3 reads CAWSFGTRNTEAFF. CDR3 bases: TGTGCCTGGAGTTTCGGGACAAGGAACACTGAAGCTTTCTTT.